This entry lists 6 T cell receptor beta chains sequenced from one sample in a study of cytomegalovirus exposure and HLA in healthy donors. Using immunoSEQ multiplex PCR, the repertoire was profiled, and TCRdb retains in-frame clones only, with some absent. The sample lists around 60,000 clones; 92% were seen once. Sequenced input: PBMCs. The receptor set was obtained from a woman under 30 in good health and CMV-seronegative.

As DNA, the CDR3 is TGTGCCATCAGTGACTCCCGGGGGTACAATGAGCAGTTCTTC. Amino acid sequence: CAISDSRGYNEQFF. This rearrangement joins TRBV10-3 to TRBJ2-1, with D perhaps TRBD2 (6 bases). Germline V CDR1 and CDR2: ENHRY, SYGVKD. The CDR3 loop spans 14 amino acids. V lost 3 bases to trimming and J lost 4 bases, with 10 bases between them.

V usage is TRBV5-1 and J usage is TRBJ2-2, with 8 bases matching TRBD2. Looked up from germline, CDR1 is SGHRS and CDR2 is YFSETQ. The V segment lost 4 bases and the J segment 7 bases; nucleotides outside the gene matches: 9. The CDR3 loop spans 15 amino acids. DNA of the CDR3: TGCGCCAGCAGCCCGGGAGGGAGCGGGCTCGGGGAGCTGTTTTTT. It translates to CASSPGGSGLGELFF.

This rearrangement joins TRBV6-1 to TRBJ1-5; TRBD1 might be the D (6 bases). Germline V gene data show CDR1 as MNHNS and CDR2 as SASEGT. V was shortened by 6 bases and J by 4 bases, with 13 bases between the two germline ends. The CDR3 totals 14 residues. Here the CDR3 reads CASSARQANQPQHF. The CDR3, as DNA: TGTGCCAGCAGCGCTCGACAGGCAAATCAGCCCCAGCATTTT.

The chain uses TRBV19 and TRBJ1-1; D is undetermined. The germline gives CDR1 LNHDA, CDR2 SQIVND (reference sequence). The V and J ends lost 0 bases and 0 bases respectively, with 11 bases between them. The CDR3 runs 16 residues. The CDR3: CASSIDLEIMNTEAFF. The CDR3 DNA sequence: TGTGCCAGTAGTATAGATCTTGAGATAATGAACACTGAAGCTTTCTTT.

This chain joins TRBV21-1 and TRBJ1-5; the table gives TRBD1 as D, unverified against the DNA. TRBV21-1 is labeled a pseudogene. The CDR3 sequence is 17 residues long. The CDR3 here is CASSKARVTTGQQPQHF. The CDR3 DNA follows: TGTGCCAGCAGCAAAGCGAGGGTTACGACAGGGCAGCAGCCCCAGCATTTT.

The chain recombines TRBV6-6 with TRBJ1-4; D is possibly TRBD1 (6 bases). With 2 bases removed from V and 8 bases from J, the gap between germline ends came to 12 bases. CDR1 and CDR2 (germline): MNHNY, SVGAGI (reference sequence). The CDR3 consists of 14 residues. CDR3 in DNA: TGTGCCAGCAGTTACAGGGCAGGGGTGGAAAAACTGTTTTTT. Its protein product is CASSYRAGVEKLFF.